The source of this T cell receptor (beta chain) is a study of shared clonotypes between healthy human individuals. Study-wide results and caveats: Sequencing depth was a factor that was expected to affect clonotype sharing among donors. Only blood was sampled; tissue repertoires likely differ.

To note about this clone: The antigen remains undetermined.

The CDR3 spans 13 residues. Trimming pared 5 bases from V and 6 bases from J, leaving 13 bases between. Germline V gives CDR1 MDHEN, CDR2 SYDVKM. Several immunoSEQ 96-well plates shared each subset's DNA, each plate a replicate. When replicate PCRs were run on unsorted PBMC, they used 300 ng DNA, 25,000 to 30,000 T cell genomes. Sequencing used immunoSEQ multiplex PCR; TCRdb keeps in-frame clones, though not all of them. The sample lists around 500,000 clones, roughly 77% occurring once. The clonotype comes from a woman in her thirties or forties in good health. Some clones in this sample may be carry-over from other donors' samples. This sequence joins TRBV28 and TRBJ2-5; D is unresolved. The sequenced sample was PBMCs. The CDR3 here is CASSHRTRQTQYF. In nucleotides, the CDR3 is TGTGCCAGCAGTCATCGGACGAGGCAGACCCAGTACTTC.